The 14 T cell receptor beta chains below were found in one sample sequenced in a study of OX40 agonist ivuxolimab in advanced cancers. The repertoire was sequenced with immunoSEQ multiplex PCR; TCRdb's copy has only in-frame clones and lacks some. The table lists about 80,000 clones, more than 80% of them singletons. Sequenced here: CD4+ or CD8+ T cells sorted from blood, sampled in a trial of the OX40 agonist ivuxolimab. These receptor sequences come from an adult with an advanced solid tumor such as melanoma, head and neck, liver or kidney cancer.

The CDR3 coding sequence is TGTGCCAGCAGCTTGGGGACAGTTTATACAGATACGCAGTATTTT. It translates to CASSLGTVYTDTQYF. This rearrangement joins TRBV5-6 to TRBJ2-3; D possibly corresponds to TRBD1 (6 bases). Germline lookup yields CDR1 SGHDT and CDR2 YYEEEE. V was pared by 0 bases and J by 3 bases, with 11 bases between. The length of the CDR3 is 15 residues.

The chain has TRBV7-3 and TRBJ2-1; D may be TRBD1 or TRBD2 (7 bases each). Per germline, CDR1 SGHTA and CDR2 FQGTGA. V gave up 5 bases and J gave up 6 bases, with 17 bases separating them. The CDR3 is 15 amino acids. The DNA for the CDR3 is TGTGCCAGCAGCCCCCAGGGGGGAGGGGCCAATGAGCAGTTCTTC. Translating gives CASSPQGGGANEQFF.

The V and J genes are TRBV7-2 and TRBJ2-7, with 7 bases aligning to TRBD1. The junction had 5 bases not matched to a gene; V was cut back by 0 bases and J by 3 bases. CDR3 length: 15 residues. The germline V gene has CDR1 SGHTA and CDR2 FQGNSA. The CDR3 loop is CASSLAGTEYYEQYF. CDR3 nucleotides: TGTGCCAGCAGCTTAGCGGGGACAGAGTACTACGAGCAGTACTTC.

The J gene is TRBJ1-3, the V gene TRBV28; perhaps TRBD1 as D (6 bases). The CDR3 has 15 residues. CDR1 and CDR2 from the germline V gene are MDHEN and SYDVKM. V was shortened by 7 bases and J by 3 bases, with 16 bases between the two germline ends. This CDR3 reads CASTRGGASGNTIYF. In DNA, the CDR3 is TGTGCCAGCACCAGGGGAGGGGCTAGTGGAAACACCATATATTTT.

This clone showed up just once. The J gene is TRBJ2-3, the V gene TRBV7-2; 8 nucleotides align to TRBD1. V lost 1 base and J lost 4; bases outside the gene matches: 7. This CDR3 has 16 amino acids. Germline-derived CDR1 and CDR2 are SGHTA and FQGNSA. The CDR3 DNA reads as TGTGCCAGCAGCTTAGTCTCGAACAGGGGGGCAGATACGCAGTATTTT. Translation: CASSLVSNRGADTQYF.

Details on this clone: Other nucleotide sequences in the sample specify the same CDR3. The chain is built from TRBV15 and TRBJ2-1; D is undetermined. The germline V gene encodes CDR1 LNHNV and CDR2 YYDKDF (reference sequence). This CDR3 has 12 residues. V was trimmed by 1 base and J by 4 bases, leaving 2 bases between them. Written as DNA, the CDR3 is TGTGCCACCAGCAGAGCATACAATGAGCAGTTCTTC. This codes for CATSRAYNEQFF.

V usage is TRBV19 and J usage is TRBJ1-1; TRBD1 matches at 8 bases. In germline, CDR1 is LNHDA, CDR2 SQIVND (reference sequence). The CDR3 consists of 12 residues. V lost 4 bases and J lost 11; bases outside the gene matches: 6. DNA of the CDR3: TGTGCCAGTAGTACCCACAGGGGGGGGGCTTTCTTT. It specifies CASSTHRGGAFF. The variable domain in full, completed from reference TRBV19 and TRBJ1-1, reads DGGITQSPKYLFRKEGQNVTLSCEQNLNHDAMYWYRQDPGQGLRLIYYSQIVNDFQKGDIAEGYSVSREKKESFPLTVTSAQKNPTAFYLCASSTHRGGAFFGQGTRLTVV.

CDR3: CSAATNRANTEAFF. The CDR3 DNA follows: TGCAGCGCCGCCACCAACAGGGCTAACACTGAAGCTTTCTTT. The chain couples TRBV29-1 to TRBJ1-1, with D perhaps matching TRBD1 (6 bases). This CDR3 spans 14 amino acids. Trimming stripped 7 bases from V and 2 bases from J, with 17 bases between. Germline V gene sequence: CDR1 SQVTM, CDR2 ANQGSEA. The variable domain in full, completed from reference TRBV29-1 and TRBJ1-1, reads SAVISQKPSRDICQRGTSLTIQCQVDSQVTMMFWYRQQPGQSLTLIATANQGSEATYESGFVIDKFPISRPNLTFSTLTVSNMSPEDSSIYLCSAATNRANTEAFFGQGTRLTVV.

The chain employs TRBV7-3 and TRBJ2-7; 10 bases are a match to TRBD1. V trimming: 1 base; J trimming: 4 bases; junction bases outside the gene matches: 4. The CDR3 loop spans 15 amino acids. Germline CDR1 is SGHTA and CDR2 is FQGTGA. CDR3 in amino acids: CASSLMGTGDYEQYF. The CDR3 DNA is TGTGCCAGCAGCTTAATGGGGACAGGGGATTACGAGCAGTACTTC.

CDR3: CASRGVGHLNQPQHF. The CDR3 nucleotides read TGTGCCAGCAGGGGGGTTGGGCACTTGAATCAGCCCCAGCATTTT. This chain connects TRBV2 to TRBJ1-5; perhaps TRBD1 as D (5 bases). Germline V gene lookup returns CDR1 SNHLY and CDR2 FYNNEI. There are 15 residues in the CDR3. Trimming pared 6 bases from V and 4 bases from J, leaving 16 bases between.

The CDR3 nucleotides read TGTGCCAGCAGTGGGTTTCGCCCGGGACAGGGATGGGACACCATATATTTT. It codes for CASSGFRPGQGWDTIYF. This chain links TRBV6-1 with TRBJ1-3, with 9 bases aligning to TRBD1. Germline CDR1 reads MNHNS; CDR2 reads SASEGT. Trimming took 4 bases from V and 8 from J; bases not matched to a gene: 15. The CDR3 spans 17 residues.

The chain carries TRBV9 and TRBJ2-5; 8 bases are a match to TRBD2. Germline loops: CDR1 SGDLS, CDR2 YYNGEE. The J segment lost 3 bases and the V segment lost 1 base, leaving 2 bases of the junction unmatched. The CDR3 is 14 residues long. The CDR3 DNA reads as TGTGCCAGCAGCGTAAATAGCGGGAAAGAGACCCAGTACTTC. Its translation: CASSVNSGKETQYF.

This chain connects TRBV9 to TRBJ2-5; no clear D. The CDR3 is 13 residues long. Germline lookup yields CDR1 SGDLS and CDR2 YYNGEE. Trimming removed 0 bases from V and 3 bases from J, with 6 bases in between. CDR3 in amino acids: CASSVGVEETQYF. The CDR3 DNA sequence: TGTGCCAGCAGCGTAGGGGTAGAAGAGACCCAGTACTTC. Based on the CDR3 plus reference TRBV9 and TRBJ2-5, the full variable domain is DSGVTQTPKHLITATGQRVTLRCSPRSGDLSVYWYQQSLDQGLQFLIQYYNGEERAKGNILERFSAQQFPDLHSELNLSSLELGDSALYFCASSVGVEETQYFGPGTRLLVL.

The rearrangement uses TRBV7-2 and TRBJ1-3, with a possible D match to TRBD1 (6 bases). Trimming cost V 3 bases and J 0 bases, with 12 bases left between them. The germline gives CDR1 SGHTA, CDR2 FQGNSA. The CDR3 is 16 residues long. CDR3 in DNA: TGTGCCAGCAGCTTCGACAGGAAGAACTCTGGAAACACCATATATTTT. This encodes CASSFDRKNSGNTIYF. The full variable domain, rest sourced from reference TRBV7-2 and TRBJ1-3, is GAGVSQSPSNKVTEKGKDVELRCDPISGHTALYWYRQSLGQGLEFLIYFQGNSAPDKSGLPSDRFSAERTGGSVSTLTIQRTQQEDSAVYLCASSFDRKNSGNTIYFGEGSWLTVV.